This T cell receptor beta chain was found in a study of blood T cells in healthy people across ages. As for the study in general: About one barcoded beta molecule was captured per two T cells (by template switching).

Primers used in a second PCR of about 7 to 12 cycles were a sample-barcoded 5' primer and a J-beta primer mix. Each TCR beta cDNA got a 12-nucleotide random molecular identifier. From each sample, at least 2.5 million paired-end reads containing CDR3 were obtained. TCRdb passed the 5' RACE reads through MiXCR, listing each CDR3 protein once. Here the sample spans 1.5 million to 1.9 million distinct CDR3 sequences, less than 45% being singletons. Trimming cost V 0 bases and J 5 bases, with 19 bases left between them. Germline values: CDR1 MNHEY, CDR2 SVGAGI. The CDR3 is 17 residues long. This chain links TRBV6-5 with TRBJ2-5; D ambiguous. This clonotype was sampled from a young woman in good health. The sample comprised blood. The DNA for the CDR3 is TGTGCCAGCAGTTACTCGAGGTCAGGCGGTGGGTCGGAGACCCAGTACTTC. Its protein is CASSYSRSGGGSETQYF.